This T cell receptor beta chain came from a study of blood T cells in healthy people across ages. Whole-study context: Per two T cells, about one barcoded beta molecule was captured through template switching. Study-wide results and limits: Across samples, TCR beta diversity tracked strongly with naive T cell percentage. From one million sequenced T cells, diversity estimates were lower bounds.

Each sample gave at least 7 million isolated PBMCs. This clonotype was detected a few times. The antigen is unknown. The CDR3 sequence is 16 residues long. A second about 7 to 11 cycle PCR used barcoded and J-beta primers. TCRdb re-analysed the 5' RACE reads in MiXCR, keeping a single row per CDR3 protein. The data show about 1.5 million distinct CDR3 sequences, with approximately 43% seen just once and over 3.5% held by the top ten. The material sequenced was blood. The sequence derives from a woman younger than 30 in good health. The chain couples TRBV21-1 to TRBJ2-5. TRBV21-1 is tagged as a pseudogene. The CDR3 DNA reads TGTGCCAGCAGCATAAGGGACTTTCCGTACCAAGAGACCCAGTACTTC. Translation: CASSIRDFPYQETQYF.